This record covers a single T cell receptor beta chain. TCRdb re-called the RT-PCR reads with MiXCR, one entry per CDR3 protein. The sample yields about 2,500 distinct CDR3 sequences, over 65% seen once. The data originate from a study of yellow fever vaccine responses in identical twins. The germline V gene encodes CDR1 ENHRY and CDR2 SYGVKD. CDR3 length equals 13 residues. Deletions cut 7 bases from V and 6 bases from J, with 15 bases between. The chain links TRBV10-3 to TRBJ1-1; D might be TRBD1 (5 bases). The receptor comes from a young woman who received the yellow fever vaccine. The sample in question was T cells from blood (PBMCs), unsorted or a sorted subset (not recorded which), obtained before or after yellow fever vaccination (not recorded which). CDR3 nucleotides: TGTGCCATCAAGGACAAAGAAGTTTCTGAAGCTTTCTTT. Its translation is CAIKDKEVSEAFF.